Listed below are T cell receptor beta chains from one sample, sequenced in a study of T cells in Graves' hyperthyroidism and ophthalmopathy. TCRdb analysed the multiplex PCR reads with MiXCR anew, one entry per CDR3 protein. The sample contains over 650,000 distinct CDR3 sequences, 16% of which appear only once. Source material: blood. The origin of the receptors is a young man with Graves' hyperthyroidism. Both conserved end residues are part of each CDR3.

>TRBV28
CASTAGGYNEQFF
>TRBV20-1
CSANERAWTDTQYF
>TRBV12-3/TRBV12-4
CASSLVGHEQYF
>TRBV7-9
CASSWDRGEKLFF
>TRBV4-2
CASSQEITAGGHEQFF
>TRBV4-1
CASSGRQTSSYEQYF
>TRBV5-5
CASSFGLGASYNEQFF
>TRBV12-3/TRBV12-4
CASSPNISRDRGGTVYGYTF
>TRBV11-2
CASIGTGNYEQYF
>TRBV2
CARRAKQLGAEAFF